This T cell receptor beta chain was obtained from a study of post-analysis software for immune sequencing data. General observations from the study: TRBV5-6, TRBV5-1 and TRBV20-1 were among a handful of TRBV segments more frequent in patients than controls.

V was clipped by 9 bases and J by 1 base; unmatched bases: 8. Looked up from germline, CDR1 is MNHNY and CDR2 is SVGAGI (reference sequence). This CDR3 spans 14 amino acids. To note about this clonotype: Its antigen is still unknown.

Incorporated into the TCR beta cDNA libraries were unique molecular identifiers, which served to reduce PCR and sequencing biases. MiXCR, run by TCRdb on the PCR reads, gives a single entry per CDR3 protein. The table shows fewer than 850,000 distinct CDR3 sequences, with about 32% occurring only once. The TCR was taken from a girl aged 5-17 years with multiple sclerosis. The sequencing input was blood. The V gene is TRBV6-6, the J gene TRBJ1-1; 7 nucleotides match TRBD1. The CDR3 coding sequence is TGTGCCAGTGGTTCTGCAGGGGGGAACACTGAAGCTTTCTTT. Residues: CASGSAGGNTEAFF.